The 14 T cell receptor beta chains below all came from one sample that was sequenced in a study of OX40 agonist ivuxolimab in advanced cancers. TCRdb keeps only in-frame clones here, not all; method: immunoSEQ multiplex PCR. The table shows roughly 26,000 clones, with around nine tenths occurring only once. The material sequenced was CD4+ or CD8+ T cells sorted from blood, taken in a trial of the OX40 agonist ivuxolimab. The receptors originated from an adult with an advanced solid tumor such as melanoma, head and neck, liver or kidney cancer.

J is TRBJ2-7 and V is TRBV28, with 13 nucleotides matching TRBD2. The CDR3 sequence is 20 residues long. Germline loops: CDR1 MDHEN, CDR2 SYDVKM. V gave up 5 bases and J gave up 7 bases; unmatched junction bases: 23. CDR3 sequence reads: CASSRSRGFRGTSGDIEQYF. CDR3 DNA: TGTGCCAGCAGTCGAAGCCGGGGATTCCGAGGGACTAGCGGGGATATTGAGCAGTACTTC.

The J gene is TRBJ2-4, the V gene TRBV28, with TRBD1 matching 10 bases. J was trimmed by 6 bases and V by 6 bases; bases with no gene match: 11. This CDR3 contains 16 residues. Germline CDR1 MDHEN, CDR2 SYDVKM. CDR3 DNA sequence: TGTGCCAGCAGGACAAGACAGGGGGCGAAGATAAACATTCAGTACTTC. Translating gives CASRTRQGAKINIQYF.

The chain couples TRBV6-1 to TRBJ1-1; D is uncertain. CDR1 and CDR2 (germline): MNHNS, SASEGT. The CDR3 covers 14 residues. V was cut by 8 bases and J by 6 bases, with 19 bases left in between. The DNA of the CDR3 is TGTGCCAGCCCTCCATGGGAAGCGGGTTCTGAAGCTTTCTTT. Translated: CASPPWEAGSEAFF.

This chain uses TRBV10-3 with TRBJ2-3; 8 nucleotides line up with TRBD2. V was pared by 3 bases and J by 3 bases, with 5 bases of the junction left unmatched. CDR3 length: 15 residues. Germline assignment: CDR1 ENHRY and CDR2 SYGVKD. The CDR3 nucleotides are TGTGCCATCAGTGACCTTAGCGGGATAACAGATACGCAGTATTTT. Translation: CAISDLSGITDTQYF.

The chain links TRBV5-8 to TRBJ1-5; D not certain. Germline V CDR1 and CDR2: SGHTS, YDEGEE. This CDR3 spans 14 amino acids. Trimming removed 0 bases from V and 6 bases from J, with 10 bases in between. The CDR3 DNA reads TGTGCCAGCAGCTTGGCTACGGGAGTTCAGCCCCAGCATTTT. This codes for CASSLATGVQPQHF.

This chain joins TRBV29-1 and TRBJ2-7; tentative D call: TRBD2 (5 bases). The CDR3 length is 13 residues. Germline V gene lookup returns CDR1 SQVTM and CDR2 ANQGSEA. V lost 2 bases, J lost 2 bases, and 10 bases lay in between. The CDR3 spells CSVERADTYEQYF. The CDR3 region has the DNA TGCAGCGTTGAACGAGCGGATACCTACGAGCAGTACTTC.

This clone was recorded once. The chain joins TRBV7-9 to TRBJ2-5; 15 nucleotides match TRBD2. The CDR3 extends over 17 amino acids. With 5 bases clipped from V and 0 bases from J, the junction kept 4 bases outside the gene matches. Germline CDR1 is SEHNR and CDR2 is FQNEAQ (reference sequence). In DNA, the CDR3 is TGTGCCAGCAGCCCAGGGACTAGCGGGGGGTACCAAGAGACCCAGTACTTC. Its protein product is CASSPGTSGGYQETQYF.

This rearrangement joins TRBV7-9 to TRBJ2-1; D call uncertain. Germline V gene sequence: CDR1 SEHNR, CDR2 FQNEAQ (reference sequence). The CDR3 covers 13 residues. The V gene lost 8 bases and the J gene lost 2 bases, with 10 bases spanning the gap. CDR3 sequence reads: CASVNSTYNEQFF. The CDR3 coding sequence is TGTGCCAGCGTAAACAGCACCTACAATGAGCAGTTCTTC.

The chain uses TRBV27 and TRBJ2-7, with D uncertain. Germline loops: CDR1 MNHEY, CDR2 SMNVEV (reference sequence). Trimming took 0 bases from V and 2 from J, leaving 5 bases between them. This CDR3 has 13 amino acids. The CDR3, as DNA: TGTGCCAGCAGTTTATCGTTTACCTACGAGCAGTACTTC. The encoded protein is CASSLSFTYEQYF.

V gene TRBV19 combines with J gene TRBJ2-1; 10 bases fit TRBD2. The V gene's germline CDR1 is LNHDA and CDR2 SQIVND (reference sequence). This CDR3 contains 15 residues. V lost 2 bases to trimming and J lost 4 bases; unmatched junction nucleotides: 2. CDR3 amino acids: CASSISGGAYNEQFF. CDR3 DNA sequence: TGTGCCAGTAGTATAAGCGGGGGGGCTTACAATGAGCAGTTCTTC. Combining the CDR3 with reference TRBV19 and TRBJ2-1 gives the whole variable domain DGGITQSPKYLFRKEGQNVTLSCEQNLNHDAMYWYRQDPGQGLRLIYYSQIVNDFQKGDIAEGYSVSREKKESFPLTVTSAQKNPTAFYLCASSISGGAYNEQFFGPGTRLTVL.

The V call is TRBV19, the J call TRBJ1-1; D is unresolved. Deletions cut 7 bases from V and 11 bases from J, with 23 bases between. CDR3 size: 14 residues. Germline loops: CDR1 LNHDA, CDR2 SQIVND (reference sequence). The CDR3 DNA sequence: TGTGCCAGTAATCACGGCTTGATAGAAGACGGGGCTTTCTTT. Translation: CASNHGLIEDGAFF.

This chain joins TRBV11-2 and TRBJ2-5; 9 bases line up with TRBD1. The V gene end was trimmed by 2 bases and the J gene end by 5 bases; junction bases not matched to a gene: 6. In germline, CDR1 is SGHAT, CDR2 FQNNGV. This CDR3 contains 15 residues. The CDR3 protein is CASSLTGGAGETQYF. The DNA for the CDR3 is TGTGCCAGCAGCTTAACAGGGGGCGCGGGGGAGACCCAGTACTTC.

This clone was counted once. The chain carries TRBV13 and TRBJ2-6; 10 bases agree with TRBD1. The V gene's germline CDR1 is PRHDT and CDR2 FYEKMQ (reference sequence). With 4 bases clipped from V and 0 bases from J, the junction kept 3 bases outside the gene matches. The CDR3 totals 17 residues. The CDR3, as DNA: TGTGCCAGCAGCTCTTGGACAGGGGGCTCTGGGGCCAACGTCCTGACTTTC. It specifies CASSSWTGGSGANVLTF. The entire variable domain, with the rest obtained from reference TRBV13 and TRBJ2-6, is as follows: AAGVIQSPRHLIKEKRETATLKCYPIPRHDTVYWYQQGPGQDPQFLISFYEKMQSDKGSIPDRFSAQQFSDYHSELNMSSLELGDSALYFCASSSWTGGSGANVLTFGAGSRLTVL.

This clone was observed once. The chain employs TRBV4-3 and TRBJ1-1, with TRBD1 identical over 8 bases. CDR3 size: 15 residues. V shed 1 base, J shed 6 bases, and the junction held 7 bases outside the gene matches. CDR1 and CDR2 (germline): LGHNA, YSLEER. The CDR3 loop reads CASSQGSTGVSEAFF. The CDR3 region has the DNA TGCGCCAGCAGCCAAGGCTCGACAGGGGTTTCTGAAGCTTTCTTT.